This T cell receptor beta chain is from a study of T cell responses to AZD1222 COVID-19 vaccine. The CDR3 runs 15 residues. The germline V gene encodes CDR1 SNHLY and CDR2 FYNNEI. With 6 bases removed from V and 2 bases from J, the gap between germline ends came to 16 bases. The method was immunoSEQ multiplex PCR; TCRdb's version includes in-frame clones alone and lacks a portion of them. The repertoire holds under 130,000 clones, with less than 95% as singletons. The sample here was peripheral blood, taken on day 0 of AZD1222 vaccination. The genes are TRBV2 and TRBJ2-5; D may be TRBD1 or TRBD2 (6 bases each). The source of this sequence is an adult in good health. CDR3 loop: CASSPTLGGQETQYF. The CDR3 nucleotides read TGTGCCAGCAGCCCGACCCTAGGGGGGCAAGAGACCCAGTACTTC.